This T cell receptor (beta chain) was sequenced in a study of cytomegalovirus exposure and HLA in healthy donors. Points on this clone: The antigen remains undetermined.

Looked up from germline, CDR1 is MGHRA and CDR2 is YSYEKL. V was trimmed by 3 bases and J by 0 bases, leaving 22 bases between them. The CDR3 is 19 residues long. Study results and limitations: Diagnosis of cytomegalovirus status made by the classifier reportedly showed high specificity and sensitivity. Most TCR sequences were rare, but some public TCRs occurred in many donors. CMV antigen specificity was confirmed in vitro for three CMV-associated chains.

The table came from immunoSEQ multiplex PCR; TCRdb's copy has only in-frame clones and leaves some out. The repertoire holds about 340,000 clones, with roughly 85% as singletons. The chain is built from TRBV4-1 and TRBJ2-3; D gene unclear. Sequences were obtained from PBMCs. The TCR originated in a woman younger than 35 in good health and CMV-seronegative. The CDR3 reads CASSHPRRDFTSSTDTQYF. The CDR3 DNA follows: TGCGCCAGCAGCCACCCCCGGAGAGACTTTACCTCTAGCACAGATACGCAGTATTTT.